These T cell receptor beta chains were read from a single sample in a study of T cell responses to AZD1222 COVID-19 vaccine. Generated by immunoSEQ multiplex PCR, the TCRdb table keeps only in-frame clones and is missing some. The table shows over 100,000 clones, with roughly 90% occurring only once. Sequencing used peripheral blood, obtained on day 0 of AZD1222 vaccination. These receptors were obtained from an adult in good health. Both conserved end residues are part of each CDR3. A D gene is named only where the DNA matches it firmly. Only some rows state a clone size, as once, few, many or a class for expanded clones.

d_call: TRBD1; clone_size: .; j_call: TRBJ2-5; cdr3_length: 14; v_call: TRBV7-9; cdr3_aa: CASSLGQSQETQYF; cdr3_nt: TGTGCCAGCAGCTTGGGACAGAGCCAAGAGACCCAGTACTTC
d_call: .; clone_size: .; j_call: TRBJ1-5; cdr3_length: 12; v_call: TRBV11-2; cdr3_aa: CASSLSGQPQHF; cdr3_nt: TGTGCCAGCAGCTTATCTGGTCAGCCCCAGCATTTT
d_call: TRBD1; clone_size: .; j_call: TRBJ2-7; cdr3_length: 14; v_call: TRBV28; cdr3_aa: CASSSQGLRGEQYF; cdr3_nt: TGTGCCAGCAGTTCACAGGGGTTGCGTGGCGAGCAGTACTTC
d_call: TRBD2; clone_size: .; j_call: TRBJ2-3; cdr3_length: 14; v_call: TRBV7-6; cdr3_aa: CASAGLAGTDTQYF; cdr3_nt: TGTGCCAGCGCCGGACTAGCGGGCACAGATACGCAGTATTTT
d_call: .; clone_size: .; j_call: TRBJ1-1; cdr3_length: 13; v_call: TRBV13; cdr3_aa: CASSLGAVTEAFF; cdr3_nt: TGTGCCAGCAGCTTAGGGGCAGTCACTGAAGCTTTCTTT
d_call: .; clone_size: .; j_call: TRBJ1-2; cdr3_length: 14; v_call: TRBV29-1; cdr3_aa: CSVEGSVANYGYTF; cdr3_nt: TGCAGCGTTGAAGGAAGCGTTGCTAACTATGGCTACACCTTC
d_call: .; clone_size: once; j_call: TRBJ1-4; cdr3_length: 15; v_call: TRBV7-7; cdr3_aa: CASSLSRATNEKLFF; cdr3_nt: TGTGCCAGCAGCTTAAGTCGGGCGACTAATGAAAAACTGTTTTTT
d_call: .; clone_size: .; j_call: TRBJ1-2; cdr3_length: 18; v_call: TRBV6-2/TRBV6-3; cdr3_aa: CASSYWPVYIGGDYGYTF; cdr3_nt: TGTGCCAGCAGTTACTGGCCGGTCTACATTGGAGGGGACTATGGCTACACCTTC
d_call: TRBD2; clone_size: .; j_call: TRBJ2-3; cdr3_length: 15; v_call: TRBV5-1; cdr3_aa: CASSSSGGATDTQYF; cdr3_nt: TGCGCCAGCAGTTCTAGCGGGGGAGCCACAGATACGCAGTATTTT
d_call: TRBD1; clone_size: .; j_call: TRBJ1-1; cdr3_length: 18; v_call: TRBV10-3; cdr3_aa: CAISGSEGQGAINTEAFF; cdr3_nt: TGTGCCATCAGTGGCTCTGAGGGACAGGGGGCGATTAACACTGAAGCTTTCTTT
d_call: .; clone_size: .; j_call: TRBJ1-2; cdr3_length: 14; v_call: TRBV7-8; cdr3_aa: CASRGSGTNYGYTF; cdr3_nt: TGTGCCAGCAGGGGATCCGGGACTAACTATGGCTACACCTTC
d_call: TRBD1; clone_size: .; j_call: TRBJ1-6; cdr3_length: 14; v_call: TRBV5-6; cdr3_aa: CASSLNRGYSPLHF; cdr3_nt: TGTGCCAGCAGCTTGAACAGGGGGTATTCACCCCTCCACTTT
d_call: .; clone_size: .; j_call: TRBJ2-7; cdr3_length: 15; v_call: TRBV5-4; cdr3_aa: CASSPQSPGVHEQYF; cdr3_nt: TGTGCCAGCAGCCCCCAATCTCCAGGGGTCCACGAGCAGTACTTC
d_call: .; clone_size: .; j_call: TRBJ1-1; cdr3_length: 12; v_call: TRBV2; cdr3_aa: CARRQAGPEAFF; cdr3_nt: TGTGCCAGGAGGCAGGCGGGCCCTGAAGCTTTCTTT
d_call: .; clone_size: .; j_call: TRBJ1-2; cdr3_length: 15; v_call: TRBV6-5; cdr3_aa: CASSSLGRVGYGYTF; cdr3_nt: TGTGCCAGCAGTTCCTTAGGCAGGGTGGGCTATGGCTACACCTTC
d_call: .; clone_size: .; j_call: TRBJ2-7; cdr3_length: 12; v_call: TRBV6-2/TRBV6-3; cdr3_aa: CASSYVPYEQYF; cdr3_nt: TGTGCCAGCAGTTACGTCCCCTACGAGCAGTACTTC
d_call: TRBD1; clone_size: .; j_call: TRBJ2-7; cdr3_length: 16; v_call: TRBV2; cdr3_aa: CASRRPGTGFDYEQYF; cdr3_nt: TGTGCCAGCAGGCGCCCCGGGACAGGGTTCGACTACGAGCAGTACTTC
d_call: .; clone_size: .; j_call: TRBJ1-6; cdr3_length: 14; v_call: TRBV18; cdr3_aa: CASSRDRVNSPLHF; cdr3_nt: TGTGCCAGCTCACGCGACAGAGTTAATTCACCCCTCCACTTT
d_call: .; clone_size: .; j_call: TRBJ2-7; cdr3_length: 15; v_call: TRBV7-2; cdr3_aa: CASSLAAGEQYEQYF; cdr3_nt: TGTGCCAGCAGCTTAGCGGCAGGAGAGCAATACGAGCAGTACTTC
d_call: .; clone_size: .; j_call: TRBJ1-2; cdr3_length: 15; v_call: TRBV9; cdr3_aa: CASSVVVLQHYGYTF; cdr3_nt: TGTGCCAGCAGCGTAGTTGTACTCCAACACTATGGCTACACCTTC
d_call: .; clone_size: .; j_call: TRBJ2-7; cdr3_length: 14; v_call: TRBV3-1/TRBV3-2; cdr3_aa: CASSPWSSPYEQYF; cdr3_nt: TGTGCCAGCAGCCCCTGGTCCTCCCCGTACGAGCAGTACTTC
d_call: .; clone_size: few; j_call: TRBJ2-2; cdr3_length: 14; v_call: TRBV7-7; cdr3_aa: CASSLDWITGELFF; cdr3_nt: TGTGCTAGCAGCTTAGATTGGATCACCGGGGAGCTGTTTTTT
d_call: .; clone_size: .; j_call: TRBJ2-5; cdr3_length: 15; v_call: TRBV7-9; cdr3_aa: CASSLRGILQETQYF; cdr3_nt: TGTGCCAGCAGCTTACGTGGGATCTTACAAGAGACCCAGTACTTC
d_call: .; clone_size: .; j_call: TRBJ1-1; cdr3_length: 12; v_call: TRBV27; cdr3_aa: CATSIGGTEAFF; cdr3_nt: TGTGCCACCTCGATCGGGGGTACTGAAGCTTTCTTT